The clone carrying this T cell receptor beta chain was picked up one time. The protocol was immunoSEQ multiplex PCR, while the TCRdb copy is restricted to in-frame clones and leaves out a portion. The sample lists tens of thousands of clones; roughly nine tenths were seen once. Trimming removed 7 bases at V and 5 bases at J, with 20 bases between. The CDR3 length is 15 residues. Germline V lookup: CDR1 SGHAT, CDR2 FQNNGV. The data were obtained in a study of T cell changes during pregnancy in multiple sclerosis. Sample: peripheral blood, taken in the second trimester of pregnancy. This chain links TRBV11-2 with TRBJ1-1; possibly TRBD1 for D (6 bases). The source is a female donor in good health, enrolled as a control in a pregnancy study. The CDR3 sequence: CASTSGAGVTTEAFF. CDR3 bases: TGTGCCAGCACTAGTGGGGCAGGGGTTACGACTGAAGCTTTCTTT.